This T cell receptor beta chain originates from a study of shared clonotypes between healthy human individuals. Study results and limitations: Naive subsets generally exceeded memory subsets in estimated richness. With a handful of donors compared, approximately 5% of naive CD4 clonotypes were shared.

CD45RO negativity and positive selection for CCR7 defined naive CD8 cells, a population that excluded terminally differentiated effector memory CD45RA+ cells. For this clone: Its target is not known.

Repertoires were generated with immunoSEQ multiplex PCR, while TCRdb's copy carries only in-frame clones and drops some. The sample carries about 2,200,000 clones, about 92% recorded once. Trimming removed 3 bases from V and 2 bases from J; junction bases left unmatched: 8. Germline-derived CDR1 and CDR2 are SGHRS and YFSETQ. The CDR3 consists of 16 residues. The TCR was taken from a man between 18 and 35 years old in good health. Some clones in this sample may be carry-over from other donors' samples. The genes are TRBV5-1 and TRBJ2-3; 8 bases map to TRBD2. Source material: naive CD8+ T cells from PBMCs. DNA of the CDR3: TGCGCCAGCAGCTGGGTCGCGGGAGGAATCACAGATACGCAGTATTTT. Protein: CASSWVAGGITDTQYF.